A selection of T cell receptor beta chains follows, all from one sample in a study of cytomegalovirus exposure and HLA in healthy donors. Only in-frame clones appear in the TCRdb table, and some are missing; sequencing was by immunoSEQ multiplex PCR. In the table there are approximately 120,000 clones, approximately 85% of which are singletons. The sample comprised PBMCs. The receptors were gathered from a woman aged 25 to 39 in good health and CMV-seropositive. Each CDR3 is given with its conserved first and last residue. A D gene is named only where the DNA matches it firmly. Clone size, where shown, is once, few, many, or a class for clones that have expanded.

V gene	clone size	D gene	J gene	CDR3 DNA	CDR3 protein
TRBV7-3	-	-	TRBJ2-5	TGTGCCAGCAGCCCGGGACAAAGAGGAGAGACCCAGTACTTC	CASSPGQRGETQYF
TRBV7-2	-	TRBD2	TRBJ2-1	TGTGCCAGCAGCAGGGGACTAGTGAATGAGCAGTTCTTC	CASSRGLVNEQFF
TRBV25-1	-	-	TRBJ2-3	TGTGCCAGCAACAGGGGCACAGATACGCAGTATTTT	CASNRGTDTQYF
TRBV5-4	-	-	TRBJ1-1	TGTGCCAGCAGCCGGGGGGAGGTGTTGACTGAAGCTTTCTTT	CASSRGEVLTEAFF
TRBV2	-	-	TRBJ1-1	TGTGCCAGCGCAGGCCGGGACTTTGCAGCTTTCTTT	CASAGRDFAAFF
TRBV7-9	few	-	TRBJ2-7	TGTGCCAGCAGCTTAGAGGCCGGGATCCACGAGCAGTACTTC	CASSLEAGIHEQYF
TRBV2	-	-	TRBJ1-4	TGTGCCAGCAGTGAAATTGGGAGACGGACTAATGAAAAACTGTTTTTT	CASSEIGRRTNEKLFF
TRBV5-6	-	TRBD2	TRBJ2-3	TGTGCCAGCAGCTTGGAGGCGGGCGGGAGCTATACGCAGTATTTT	CASSLEAGGSYTQYF
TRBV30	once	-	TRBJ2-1	TGTGCCTGGAGTGTACTAGGAGGGGGCGGTGAGCAGTTCTTC	CAWSVLGGGGEQFF
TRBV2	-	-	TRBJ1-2	TGTGCCAGCCGTGAAGGGACTTTCGGTGGGGAAGGCTACACCTTC	CASREGTFGGEGYTF
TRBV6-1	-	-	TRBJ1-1	TGTGCCAGCAGTGGGGGGACAAGAAACACTGAAGCTTTCTTT	CASSGGTRNTEAFF
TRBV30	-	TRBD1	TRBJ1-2	TGTGCATACGAACAGGGGGCCGCAATTGGGGTAGATGGCTACACCTTC	CAYEQGAAIGVDGYTF
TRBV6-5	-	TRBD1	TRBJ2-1	TGTGCCAGCAGTCCCGGGACAGACAATGAGCAGTTCTTC	CASSPGTDNEQFF
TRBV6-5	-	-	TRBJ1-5	TGTGCCAGCAGTTACTCGACAGGATACCAGCCCCAGCATTTT	CASSYSTGYQPQHF
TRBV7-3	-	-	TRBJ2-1	TGTGCCAGCAGCCTGATAGCAGCTGCTGTGAATGAGCAGTTCTTC	CASSLIAAAVNEQFF
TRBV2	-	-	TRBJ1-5	TGTGCCAGCAAGGTGGAGAACGACCAGCCCCAGCATTTT	CASKVENDQPQHF
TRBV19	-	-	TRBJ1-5	TGTGCCAGTAGTATGGGCGGGGGTGCACAGGGTATTTCTCAGCCCCAGCATTTT	CASSMGGGAQGISQPQHF
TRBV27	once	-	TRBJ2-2	TGTGCCAGCAGTTTCCGGGTGAACACCGGGGAGCTGTTTTTT	CASSFRVNTGELFF
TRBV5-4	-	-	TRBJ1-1	TGTGCCAGCCGCCGGGGGGGGGTGGGGACTGAAGCTTTCTTT	CASRRGGVGTEAFF
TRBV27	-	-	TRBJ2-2	TGTGCCAGCAGTTACTCCCAGGCCGGGGAGCTGTTTTTT	CASSYSQAGELFF
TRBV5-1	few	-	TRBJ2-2	TGCGCCAGCAGTGCTACGGGGGAGCTGTTTTTT	CASSATGELFF
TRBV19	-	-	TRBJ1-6	TGTGCCAGTAGTCTCTATAATTCACCCCTCCACTTT	CASSLYNSPLHF
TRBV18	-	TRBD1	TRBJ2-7	TGTGCCAGCTCACCTATGGGACAGATCTACGAGCAGTACTTC	CASSPMGQIYEQYF
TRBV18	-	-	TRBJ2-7	TGTGCCAGCTCACCCTCCGGGGACGAGCAGTACTTC	CASSPSGDEQYF
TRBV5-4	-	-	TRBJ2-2	TGTGCCATTCCCCAGGGGGCGGGGGCCGGGGAGCTGTTTTTT	CAIPQGAGAGELFF
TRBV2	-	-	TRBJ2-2	TGTGCCAGCAGGCCGGGTAACACCGGGGAGCTGTTTTTT	CASRPGNTGELFF
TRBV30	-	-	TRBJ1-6	TGTGCCGCAGGTATAGGACAGAGGGCTGGATCACCCCTCCACTTT	CAAGIGQRAGSPLHF
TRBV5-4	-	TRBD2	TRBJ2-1	TGTGCCAGCAGCCCGACTAGCGGGCTCTACAATGAGCAGTTCTTC	CASSPTSGLYNEQFF
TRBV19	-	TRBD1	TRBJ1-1	TGTGCCATCCAGGGACAGTTGAACACTGAAGCTTTCTTT	CAIQGQLNTEAFF
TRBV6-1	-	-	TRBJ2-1	TGTGCCAGCGTGTGGGGGGGAGGGGGCTACAATGAGCAGTTCTTC	CASVWGGGGYNEQFF
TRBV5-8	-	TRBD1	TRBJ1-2	TGTGCCAGCAGCTCGGACAGGGTGGGCGGCTACACCTTC	CASSSDRVGGYTF
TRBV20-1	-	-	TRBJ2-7	TGCAGTGCTAGCCCATTCTACGAGCAGTACTTC	CSASPFYEQYF